This T cell receptor beta chain originates from a study of glioma-infiltrating T cells. CDR3 length equals 13 residues. Germline loops: CDR1 SGHRS, CDR2 YFSETQ. As to this clonotype: The germline gene is not matched at one end of the junction; a read error may be the cause.

The iRepertoire nested amplicon-rescue multiplex PCR amplified TCR alpha and beta CDR3s from RNA. TCRdb fed the multiplex PCR reads into MiXCR, producing one record per CDR3 protein. The data contain roughly 120,000 distinct CDR3 sequences, around a quarter of them singletons. This clonotype originated in a human donor with low-grade glioma or glioblastoma, undergoing nonglioma brain surgery, or in good health (not recorded which). This chain joins TRBV5-1 and TRBJ2-1; no firm D call. Sequencing used glioma tissue, nonneoplastic brain tissue, or PBMCs (not recorded which). The CDR3 coding sequence is TGCGCCAGCAGCATAGGGAAGAACAATAAGCAGTTCTTC. It codes for CASSIGKNNKQFF.